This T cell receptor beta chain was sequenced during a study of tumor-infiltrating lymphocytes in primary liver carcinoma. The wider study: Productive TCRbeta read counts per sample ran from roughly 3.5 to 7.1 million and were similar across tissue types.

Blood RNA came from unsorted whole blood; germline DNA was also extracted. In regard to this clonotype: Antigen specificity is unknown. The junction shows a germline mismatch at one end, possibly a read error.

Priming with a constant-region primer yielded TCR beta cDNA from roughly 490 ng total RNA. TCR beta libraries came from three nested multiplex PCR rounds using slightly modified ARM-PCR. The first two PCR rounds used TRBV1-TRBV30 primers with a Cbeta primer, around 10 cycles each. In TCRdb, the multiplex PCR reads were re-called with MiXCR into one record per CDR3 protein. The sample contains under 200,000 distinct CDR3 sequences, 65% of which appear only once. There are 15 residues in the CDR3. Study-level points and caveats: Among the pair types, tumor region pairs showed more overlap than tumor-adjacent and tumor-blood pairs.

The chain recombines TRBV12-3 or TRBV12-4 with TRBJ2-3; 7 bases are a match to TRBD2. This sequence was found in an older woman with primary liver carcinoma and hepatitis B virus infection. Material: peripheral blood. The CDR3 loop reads CASGFGREHTDTQYF. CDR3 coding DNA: TGTGCCAGCGGTTTCGGGCGGGAGCACACGGATACGCAGTATTTT.